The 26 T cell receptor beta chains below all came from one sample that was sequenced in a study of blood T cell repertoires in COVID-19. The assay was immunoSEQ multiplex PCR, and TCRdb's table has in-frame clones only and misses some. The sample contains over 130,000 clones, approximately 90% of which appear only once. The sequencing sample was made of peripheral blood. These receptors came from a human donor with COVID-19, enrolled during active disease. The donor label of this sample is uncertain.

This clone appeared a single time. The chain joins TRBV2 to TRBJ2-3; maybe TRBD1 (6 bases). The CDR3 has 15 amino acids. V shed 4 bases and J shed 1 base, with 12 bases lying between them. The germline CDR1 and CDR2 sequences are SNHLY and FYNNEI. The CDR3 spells CASSALGTRTDTQYF. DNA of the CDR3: TGTGCCAGCAGTGCGCTCGGGACACGCACAGATACGCAGTATTTT.

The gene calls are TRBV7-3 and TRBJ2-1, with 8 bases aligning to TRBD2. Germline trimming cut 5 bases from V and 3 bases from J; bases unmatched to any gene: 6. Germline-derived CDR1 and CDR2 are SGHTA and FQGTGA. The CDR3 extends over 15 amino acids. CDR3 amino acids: CASSRAGDNYNEQFF. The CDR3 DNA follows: TGTGCCAGCAGCAGAGCGGGGGATAACTACAATGAGCAGTTCTTC.

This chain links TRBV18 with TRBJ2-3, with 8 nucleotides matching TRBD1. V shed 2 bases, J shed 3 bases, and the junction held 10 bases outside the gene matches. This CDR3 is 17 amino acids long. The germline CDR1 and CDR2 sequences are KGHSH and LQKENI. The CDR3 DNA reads TGTGCCAGCTCACCATCTCCGGACAGGGTATCAACAGATACGCAGTATTTT. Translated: CASSPSPDRVSTDTQYF.

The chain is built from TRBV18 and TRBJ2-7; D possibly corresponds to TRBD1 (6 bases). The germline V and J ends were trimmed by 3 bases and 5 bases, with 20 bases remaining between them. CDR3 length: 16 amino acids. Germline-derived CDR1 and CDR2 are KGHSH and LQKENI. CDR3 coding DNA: TGTGCCAGCTCACCTGAGTTTGGGGGCGCAGGACACGAGCAGTACTTC. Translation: CASSPEFGGAGHEQYF.

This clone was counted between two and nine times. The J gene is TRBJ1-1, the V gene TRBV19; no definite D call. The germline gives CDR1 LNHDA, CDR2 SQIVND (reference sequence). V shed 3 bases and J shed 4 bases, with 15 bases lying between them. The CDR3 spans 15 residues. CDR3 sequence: CASSIISSSATEAFF. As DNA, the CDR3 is TGTGCCAGTAGTATTATCAGTAGCTCGGCCACTGAAGCTTTCTTT.

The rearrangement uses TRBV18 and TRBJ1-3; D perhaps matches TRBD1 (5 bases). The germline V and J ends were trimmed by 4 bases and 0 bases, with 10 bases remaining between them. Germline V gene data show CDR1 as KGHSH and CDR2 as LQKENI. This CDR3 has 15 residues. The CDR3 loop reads CASSLQGFSGNTIYF. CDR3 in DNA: TGTGCCAGCTCACTCCAGGGTTTCTCTGGAAACACCATATATTTT.

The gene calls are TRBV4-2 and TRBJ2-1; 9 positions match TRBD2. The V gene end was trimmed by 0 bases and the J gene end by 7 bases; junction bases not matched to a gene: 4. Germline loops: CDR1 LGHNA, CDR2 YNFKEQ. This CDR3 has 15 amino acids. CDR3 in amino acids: CASSQDVAGGNEQFF. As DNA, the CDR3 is TGTGCCAGCAGCCAAGATGTGGCGGGGGGGAATGAGCAGTTCTTC.

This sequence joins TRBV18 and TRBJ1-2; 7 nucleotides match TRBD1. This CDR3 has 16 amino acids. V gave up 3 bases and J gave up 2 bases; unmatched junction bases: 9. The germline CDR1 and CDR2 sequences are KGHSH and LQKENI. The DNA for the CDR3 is TGTGCCAGCTCACCCATGGGGCCGGGACAGAACTATGGCTACACCTTC. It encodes CASSPMGPGQNYGYTF.

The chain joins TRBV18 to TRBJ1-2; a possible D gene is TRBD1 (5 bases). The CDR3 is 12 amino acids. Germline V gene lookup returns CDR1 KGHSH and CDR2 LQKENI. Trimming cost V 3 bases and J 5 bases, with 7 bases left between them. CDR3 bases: TGTGCCAGCTCACCGACAGATTATGGCTACACCTTC. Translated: CASSPTDYGYTF.

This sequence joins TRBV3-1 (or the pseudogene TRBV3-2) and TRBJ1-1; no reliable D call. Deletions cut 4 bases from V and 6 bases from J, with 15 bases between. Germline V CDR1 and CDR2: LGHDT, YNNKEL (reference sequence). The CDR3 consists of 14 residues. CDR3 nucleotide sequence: TGTGCCAGCAGCCCCCTAGGGAGCAACGCTGAAGCTTTCTTT. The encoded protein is CASSPLGSNAEAFF.

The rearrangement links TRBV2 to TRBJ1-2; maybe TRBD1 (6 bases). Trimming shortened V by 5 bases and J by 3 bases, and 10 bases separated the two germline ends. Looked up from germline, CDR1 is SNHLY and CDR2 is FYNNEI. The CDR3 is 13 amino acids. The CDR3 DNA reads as TGTGCCAGCAGTACAGGGTGGGACTATGGCTACACCTTC. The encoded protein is CASSTGWDYGYTF.

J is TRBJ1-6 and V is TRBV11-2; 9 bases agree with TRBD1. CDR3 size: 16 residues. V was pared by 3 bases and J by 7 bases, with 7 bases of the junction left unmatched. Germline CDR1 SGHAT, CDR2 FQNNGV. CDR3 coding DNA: TGTGCCAGCAGCTTGGGACAGGGTTACGGCAATTCACCCCTCCACTTT. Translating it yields CASSLGQGYGNSPLHF.

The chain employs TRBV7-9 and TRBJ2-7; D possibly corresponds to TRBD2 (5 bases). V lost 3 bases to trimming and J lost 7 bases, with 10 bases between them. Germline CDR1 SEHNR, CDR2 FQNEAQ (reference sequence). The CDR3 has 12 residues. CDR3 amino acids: CASSFERGEQYF. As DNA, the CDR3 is TGTGCCAGCAGCTTCGAACGGGGTGAGCAGTACTTC.

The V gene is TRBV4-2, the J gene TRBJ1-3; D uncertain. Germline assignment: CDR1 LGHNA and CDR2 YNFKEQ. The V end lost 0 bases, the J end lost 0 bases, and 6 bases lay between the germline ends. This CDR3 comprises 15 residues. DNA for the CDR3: TGTGCCAGCAGCCAAGATCGGTCCTCTGGAAACACCATATATTTT. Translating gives CASSQDRSSGNTIYF.

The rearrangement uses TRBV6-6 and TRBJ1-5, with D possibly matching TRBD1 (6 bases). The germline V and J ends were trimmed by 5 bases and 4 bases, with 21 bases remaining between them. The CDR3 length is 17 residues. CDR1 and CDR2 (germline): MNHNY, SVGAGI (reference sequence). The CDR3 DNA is TGTGCCAGCAGTCCCGCGGGGGGACACCGTAGGAATCAGCCCCAGCATTTT. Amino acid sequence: CASSPAGGHRRNQPQHF.

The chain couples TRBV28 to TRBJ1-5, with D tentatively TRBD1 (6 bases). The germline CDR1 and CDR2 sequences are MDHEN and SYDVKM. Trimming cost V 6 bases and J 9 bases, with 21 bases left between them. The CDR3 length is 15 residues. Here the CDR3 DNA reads TGTGCCAGCAGCCCCCCGGACAGCCACCTCCGGCCCCAGCATTTT. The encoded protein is CASSPPDSHLRPQHF.

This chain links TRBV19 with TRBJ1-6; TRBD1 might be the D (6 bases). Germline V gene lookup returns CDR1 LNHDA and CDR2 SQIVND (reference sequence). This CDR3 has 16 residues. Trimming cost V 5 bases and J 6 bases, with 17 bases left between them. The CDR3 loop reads CASSATGLFSNSPLHF. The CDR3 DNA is TGTGCCAGTAGTGCGACAGGCTTGTTTTCTAATTCACCCCTCCACTTT.

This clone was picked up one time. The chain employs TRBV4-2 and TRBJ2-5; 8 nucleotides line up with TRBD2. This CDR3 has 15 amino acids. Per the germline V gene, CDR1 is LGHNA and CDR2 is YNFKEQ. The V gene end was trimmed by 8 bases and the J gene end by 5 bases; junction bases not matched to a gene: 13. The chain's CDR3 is CASRPTAGVQETQYF. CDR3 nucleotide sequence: TGTGCCAGCCGGCCGACAGCGGGAGTACAGGAGACCCAGTACTTC.

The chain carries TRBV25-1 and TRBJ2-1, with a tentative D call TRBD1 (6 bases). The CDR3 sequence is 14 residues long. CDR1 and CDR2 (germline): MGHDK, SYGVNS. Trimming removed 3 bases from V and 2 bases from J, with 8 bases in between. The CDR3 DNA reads TGTGCCAGCAGTGACAGGGGCCCCTACAATGAGCAGTTCTTC. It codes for CASSDRGPYNEQFF.

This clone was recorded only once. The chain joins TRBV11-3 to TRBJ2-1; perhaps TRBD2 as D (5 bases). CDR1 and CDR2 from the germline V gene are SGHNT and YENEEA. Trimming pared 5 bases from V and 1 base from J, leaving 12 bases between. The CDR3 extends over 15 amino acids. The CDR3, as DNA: TGTGCCAGCAGCCCAGCCAGAGGGTCCTACAATGAGCAGTTCTTC. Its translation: CASSPARGSYNEQFF.

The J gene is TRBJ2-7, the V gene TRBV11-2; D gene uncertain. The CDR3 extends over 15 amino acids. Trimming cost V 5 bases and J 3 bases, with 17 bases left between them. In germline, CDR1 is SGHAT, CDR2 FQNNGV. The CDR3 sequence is CASSTRSLPNYEQYF. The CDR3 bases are TGTGCCAGCAGCACGCGGTCTCTTCCGAACTACGAGCAGTACTTC.

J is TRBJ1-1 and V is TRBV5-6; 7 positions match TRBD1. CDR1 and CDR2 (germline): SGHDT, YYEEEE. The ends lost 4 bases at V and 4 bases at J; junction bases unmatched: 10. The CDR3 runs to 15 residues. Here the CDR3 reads CASSRPRQGLTEAFF. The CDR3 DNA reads TGTGCCAGCAGCCGCCCAAGACAGGGCCTCACTGAAGCTTTCTTT.

CDR3 protein: CASSPTSQGYGYTF. The DNA for the CDR3 is TGCGCCAGCAGCCCGACGTCTCAGGGGTATGGCTACACCTTC. The rearrangement uses TRBV4-1 and TRBJ1-2; tentatively, D is TRBD1 (6 bases). CDR1 and CDR2 from the germline V gene are MGHRA and YSYEKL. The CDR3 is 14 residues long. V gave up 4 bases and J gave up 5 bases, with 14 bases separating them.

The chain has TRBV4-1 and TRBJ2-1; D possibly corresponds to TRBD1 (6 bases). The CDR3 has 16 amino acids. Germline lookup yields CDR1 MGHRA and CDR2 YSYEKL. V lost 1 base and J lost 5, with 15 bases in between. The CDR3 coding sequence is TGCGCCAGCAGCCAAGGCTCAGGGGCCCTGGACAATGAGCAGTTCTTC. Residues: CASSQGSGALDNEQFF.

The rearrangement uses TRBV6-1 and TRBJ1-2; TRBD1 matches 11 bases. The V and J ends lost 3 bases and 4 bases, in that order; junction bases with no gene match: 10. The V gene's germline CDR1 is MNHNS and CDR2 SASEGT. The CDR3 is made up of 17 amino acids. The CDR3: CASSDNRGQGAGYGYTF. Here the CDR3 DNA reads TGTGCCAGCAGTGATAATCGCGGACAGGGGGCCGGCTATGGCTACACCTTC.

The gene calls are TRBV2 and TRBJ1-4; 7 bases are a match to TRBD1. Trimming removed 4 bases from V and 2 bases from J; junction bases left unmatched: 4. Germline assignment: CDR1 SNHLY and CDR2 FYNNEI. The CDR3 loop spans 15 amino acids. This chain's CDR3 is CASSGTTGTNEKLFF. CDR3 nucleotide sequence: TGTGCCAGCAGTGGTACGACAGGGACTAATGAAAAACTGTTTTTT.